The next 15 T cell receptor beta chains were all read from a single sample in a study of T cell changes during pregnancy in multiple sclerosis. Produced via immunoSEQ multiplex PCR; TCRdb's table is partial and in-frame only. The table lists 70,000 or so clones, roughly 91% of them singletons. Sample: CD4+ T cells from peripheral blood mononuclear cells, taken after pregnancy. All receptors derive from a female donor with multiple sclerosis, enrolled in a pregnancy study.

The CDR3 nucleotides read TGTGCCAGTAGTATAGAACAGGGGATGGAGGAGACCCAGTACTTC. Translating gives CASSIEQGMEETQYF. The genes are TRBV19 and TRBJ2-5; TRBD1 agrees at 7 bases. V gave up 0 bases and J gave up 5 bases; unmatched junction bases: 6. CDR3 size: 15 residues. Germline-derived CDR1 and CDR2 are LNHDA and SQIVND (reference sequence).

The V and J genes are TRBV30 and TRBJ1-2, with D hard to call. In germline, CDR1 is GTSNPN, CDR2 SVGIG (reference sequence). The CDR3 length is 15 residues. The V end lost 6 bases, the J end lost 2 bases, and 19 bases lay between the germline ends. As DNA, the CDR3 is TGTGCCTGTACAGCCCCTGGAATTTCAAACTATGGCTACACCTTC. Residues: CACTAPGISNYGYTF.

As concerns this clone: A junction boundary mismatches the germline segment, possibly from a read error. The V call is TRBV13, the J call TRBJ1-3; a possible D gene is TRBD1 (5 bases). CDR3 size: 15 residues. Per the germline V gene, CDR1 is PRHDT and CDR2 is FYEKMQ (reference sequence). CDR3 sequence (DNA): TGTGCCAGCAGCCTAGGTAGGGGCGCCGGAAACACCATATATTTT. This codes for CASSLGRGAGNTIYF.

The chain carries TRBV6-5 and TRBJ1-1, with D possibly matching TRBD1 (5 bases). The CDR3 is made up of 13 amino acids. The V gene lost 4 bases and the J gene lost 5 bases, with 11 bases spanning the gap. Germline CDR1 reads MNHEY; CDR2 reads SVGAGI. The CDR3 region is CASSLQQETEAFF. The CDR3 nucleotides are TGTGCCAGCAGTTTACAACAGGAGACTGAAGCTTTCTTT.

The chain couples TRBV2 to TRBJ1-6, with unresolved D. CDR1 is SNHLY and CDR2 is FYNNEI in the germline V gene. V was cut by 3 bases and J by 8 bases, with 8 bases left in between. This CDR3 comprises 13 residues. The CDR3 region has the DNA TGTGCCAGCAGTGAGGGCAGACATTCACCCCTCCACTTT. The encoded protein is CASSEGRHSPLHF.

CDR3 bases: TGTGCCAGCAGCTCCGGGACAGGGGGATACTATGAGCAGTTCTTC. This encodes CASSSGTGGYYEQFF. The V and J genes are TRBV7-2 and TRBJ2-1; 11 nucleotides align to TRBD1. Germline trimming cut 4 bases from V and 8 bases from J; bases unmatched to any gene: 7. The CDR3 totals 15 residues. Germline V lookup: CDR1 SGHTA, CDR2 FQGNSA. The whole variable domain, filled in from reference TRBV7-2 and TRBJ2-1, reads GAGVSQSPSNKVTEKGKDVELRCDPISGHTALYWYRQSLGQGLEFLIYFQGNSAPDKSGLPSDRFSAERTGGSVSTLTIQRTQQEDSAVYLCASSSGTGGYYEQFFGPGTRLTVL.

This rearrangement joins TRBV6-5 to TRBJ2-7, with 9 bases aligning to TRBD1. The CDR3 is 15 residues long. With V trimmed by 5 bases and J by 0 bases, 5 bases remained unmatched. The germline V gene encodes CDR1 MNHEY and CDR2 SVGAGI. This CDR3 is CASSTRTGVSYEQYF. CDR3 bases: TGTGCCAGCAGTACCCGGACAGGGGTCTCCTACGAGCAGTACTTC.

The chain uses TRBV5-1 and TRBJ1-3; D is unresolved. V was shortened by 4 bases and J by 0 bases, with 5 bases between the two germline ends. The CDR3 is 13 amino acids. Germline assignment: CDR1 SGHRS and CDR2 YFSETQ. Written as DNA, the CDR3 is TGCGCCAGCAGCGAGGTCTCTGGAAACACCATATATTTT. Its translation: CASSEVSGNTIYF.

The J gene is TRBJ1-1, the V gene TRBV19; 7 bases match TRBD1. J was trimmed by 7 bases and V by 5 bases; bases with no gene match: 10. This CDR3 has 14 residues. Germline V CDR1 and CDR2: LNHDA, SQIVND (reference sequence). CDR3 protein: CASSGDRERGEAFF. The CDR3 DNA follows: TGTGCCAGTAGTGGCGACAGGGAAAGGGGTGAAGCTTTCTTT.

This clone was detected once. A read error may account for a junction end that differs from germline. This sequence joins TRBV6-6 and TRBJ1-2; D unclear. Germline V gene data show CDR1 as MNHNY and CDR2 as SVGAGI (reference sequence). The CDR3 is 12 amino acids. CDR3 residues: CASSYSDYGYTF. In DNA, the CDR3 is TGTGCCAGCAGTTACTCAGACTACGGCTACACCTTC.

Here the CDR3 reads CASTLDRVETGELFF. The DNA of the CDR3 is TGTGCCAGTACACTCGACAGGGTGGAGACCGGGGAGCTGTTTTTT. The gene calls are TRBV2 and TRBJ2-2, with 7 nucleotides matching TRBD1. Germline V gives CDR1 SNHLY, CDR2 FYNNEI. J lost 5 bases, V lost 9 bases, and 12 bases had no gene match. The CDR3 consists of 15 residues. Filled out from reference TRBV2 and TRBJ2-2, the complete variable domain reads EPEVTQTPSHQVTQMGQEVILRCVPISNHLYFYWYRQILGQKVEFLVSFYNNEISEKSEIFDDQFSVERPDGSNFTLKIRSTKLEDSAMYFCASTLDRVETGELFFGEGSRLTVL.

This sequence joins TRBV5-6 and TRBJ1-4; D is possibly TRBD1 (6 bases). The V end lost 2 bases, the J end lost 7 bases, and 9 bases lay between the germline ends. Germline V lookup: CDR1 SGHDT, CDR2 YYEEEE. CDR3 length: 13 residues. The DNA for the CDR3 is TGTGCCAGCAGCTTCACAGGGACTGAAAAACTGTTTTTT. Encoded protein: CASSFTGTEKLFF.

The chain has TRBV2 and TRBJ2-1; 8 nucleotides agree with TRBD1. The ends lost 6 bases at V and 2 bases at J; junction bases unmatched: 6. CDR1 is SNHLY, CDR2 FYNNEI, per germline. The length of the CDR3 is 15 residues. DNA for the CDR3: TGTGCCAGCAGGACAACAGGGGGGACCTACAATGAGCAGTTCTTC. It yields the protein CASRTTGGTYNEQFF.

The V gene is TRBV27, the J gene TRBJ1-4, with D hard to call. CDR3 length equals 14 residues. The germline CDR1 and CDR2 sequences are MNHEY and SMNVEV (reference sequence). V lost 5 bases to trimming and J lost 3 bases, with 10 bases between them. As DNA, the CDR3 is TGTGCCAGCAGTAGGACTAGTCCTAATGAAAAACTGTTTTTT. Its translation is CASSRTSPNEKLFF.

This CDR3 reads CASSTDRDYGYTF. Here the CDR3 DNA reads TGCGCCAGCAGCACGGACAGGGACTATGGCTACACCTTC. The chain employs TRBV5-1 and TRBJ1-2; TRBD1 matches 8 bases. The CDR3 is made up of 13 amino acids. J gave up 3 bases and V 4 bases, and 2 bases lay outside the gene matches. Germline V lookup: CDR1 SGHRS, CDR2 YFSETQ.